These T cell receptor beta chains were read from a single sample in a study of CD8 T cells in Susac syndrome. TCRdb reanalysed the immunoSEQ multiplex PCR reads using MiXCR and keeps one entry per CDR3 protein. Of more than 55,000 distinct CDR3 sequences listed, roughly 94% are singletons. Specimen: CD8+ T cells from PBMCs. The receptors derive from a human donor in good health. Each CDR3 is given with its conserved first and last residue. The D gene is left open where the match is weak. Where a row states a size, it is once, few, many or the class of an expanded clone; other rows omit it.

D gene,clone size,J gene,V gene,CDR3 DNA,CDR3 protein
NA,once,TRBJ2-5,TRBV7-2,TGTGCCAGCAGCCAAGGGGTCGGGACAAATCAAGAGACCCAGTACTTC,CASSQGVGTNQETQYF
NA,NA,TRBJ2-7,TRBV15,TGTGCCACCAGCAGAGATCGGGGCGCCCGGACGACCTACGAGCAGTACTTC,CATSRDRGARTTYEQYF
NA,NA,TRBJ2-2,TRBV27,TGTGCCAGCAGTTTCCGCCAGAACACCGGGGAGCTGTTTTTT,CASSFRQNTGELFF
TRBD2,NA,TRBJ2-1,TRBV4-1,TGCGCCAGCACTCCAGGGCGGGGGGCCTACAATGAGCAGTTCTTC,CASTPGRGAYNEQFF
TRBD1,NA,TRBJ1-5,TRBV7-8,TGTGCCAGCAGCCATCGACAGGGCCATAGCAATCAGCCCCAGCATTTT,CASSHRQGHSNQPQHF
TRBD1,NA,TRBJ1-5,TRBV4-3,TGCGCCAGCAGCCCTGGACAGGATAATCAGCCCCAGCATTTT,CASSPGQDNQPQHF
NA,NA,TRBJ1-1,TRBV20-1,TGCAGTGCAGCGGGACTTTCGAACACTGAAGCTTTCTTT,CSAAGLSNTEAFF
NA,NA,TRBJ2-4,TRBV2,TGTGCCAGCAGTGTATCTACACGCCCTCACAAAAACATTCAGTACTTC,CASSVSTRPHKNIQYF
NA,NA,TRBJ1-2,TRBV12-3/TRBV12-4,TGTGCCAGCAGTTTAGGGACCGTATATGGCTACACCTTC,CASSLGTVYGYTF
NA,few,TRBJ2-5,TRBV24-1,TGTGCCACCCGGGGCTACCAAGAGACCCAGTACTTC,CATRGYQETQYF
TRBD1,NA,TRBJ1-2,TRBV7-9,TGTGCCAGCAGCCCCCGACAGGGGGGGAATGGCTACACCTTC,CASSPRQGGNGYTF
NA,NA,TRBJ2-4,TRBV2,TGTGCCAGCAGTGAATCGGCATTTGAAAACATTCAGTACTTC,CASSESAFENIQYF
TRBD1,NA,TRBJ2-7,TRBV7-8,TGTGCCAGCAGCCCACAGACAGGGGGAGGTTCCTACGAGCAGTACTTC,CASSPQTGGGSYEQYF
NA,few,TRBJ2-5,TRBV6-5,TGTGCCAGCAGTTATGGGGAGACCCAGTACTTC,CASSYGETQYF
NA,NA,TRBJ2-2,TRBV30,TGTGCCTGGGGGACCCCAGGGGAGCTGTTTTTT,CAWGTPGELFF
NA,once,TRBJ2-2,TRBV29-1,TGCAGCGTCGATGAGGGCAGGGGTGACACCGGGGAGCTGTTTTTT,CSVDEGRGDTGELFF